This T cell receptor beta chain was observed in a study of Graves' ophthalmopathy and Graves' hyperthyroidism. V was pared by 5 bases and J by 6 bases, with 10 bases between. Germline V lookup: CDR1 DFQATT, CDR2 SNEGSKA (reference sequence). The CDR3 loop spans 11 amino acids. This clonotype was seen just once. CDR3 regions of TCR beta were amplified from RNA transcripts. A first-round RT-PCR used HTBI primers, followed by a second-round multiplex PCR. TCRdb reprocessed the multiplex PCR reads with MiXCR, giving one entry per CDR3 protein. The sample carries around 1.1 million distinct CDR3 sequences, 35% to 45% recorded once.

Sequenced: peripheral blood or thyroid tissue (not recorded which). This clonotype originated in an adult man with Graves' hyperthyroidism. The chain links TRBV20-1 to TRBJ1-1; D is uncertain. CDR3 bases: TGCAGTGCTGCGGACGGGGCTGAAGCTTTCTTT. It specifies CSAADGAEAFF.